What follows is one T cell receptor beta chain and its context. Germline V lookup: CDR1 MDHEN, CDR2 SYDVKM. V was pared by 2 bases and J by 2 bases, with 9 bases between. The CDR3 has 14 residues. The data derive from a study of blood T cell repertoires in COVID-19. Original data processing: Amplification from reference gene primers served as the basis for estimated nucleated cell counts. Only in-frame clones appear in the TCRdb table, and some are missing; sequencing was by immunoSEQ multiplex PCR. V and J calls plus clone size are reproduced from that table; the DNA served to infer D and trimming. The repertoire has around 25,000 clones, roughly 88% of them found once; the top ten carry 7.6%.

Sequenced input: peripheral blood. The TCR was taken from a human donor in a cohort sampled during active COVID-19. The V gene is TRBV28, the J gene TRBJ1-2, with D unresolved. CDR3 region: CASSLEASNYGYTF. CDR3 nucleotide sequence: TGTGCCAGCAGTTTAGAGGCTTCCAACTATGGCTACACCTTC.